Listed below are T cell receptor beta chains from one sample, sequenced in a study of T cell repertoires in cytomegalovirus infection. These receptors lack a known antigen. TCRdb processed the reads anew with MiXCR; each CDR3 protein has one entry. Of 800,000 to 950,000 distinct CDR3 sequences listed, around a third are singletons. The starting material was cultured CD8+ T cells from PBMCs, obtained from culture after CMV antigen stimulation. These receptors all stem from a human donor in good health (CMV status not recorded). Some clones in this sample may be carry-over from other donors' samples. Each CDR3 is given with its conserved first and last residue. The D gene is left open where the match is weak. Expanded clones get a size class; other rows say once, few or many, or leave the size out.

TRBV29-1,TRBJ1-1,NA,NA,CSAIKEDSEAFF,TGCAGCGCCATAAAAGAGGACAGCGAAGCTTTCTTT
TRBV6-2/TRBV6-3,TRBJ2-3,TRBD2,NA,CASRTSLLAGAQDTQYF,TGTGCCAGCAGGACCTCCTTATTAGCGGGGGCGCAAGATACGCAGTATTTT
TRBV6-5,TRBJ1-2,NA,many,CASSYSAVYGYTF,TGTGCCAGCAGTTACTCGGCGGTCTATGGCTACACCTTC
TRBV6-5,TRBJ1-1,NA,few,CASNPGFETEAFF,TGTGCCAGCAACCCAGGATTTGAGACTGAAGCTTTCTTT
TRBV19,TRBJ1-1,NA,NA,CATKRGFAVNTEAFF,TGTGCCACAAAGAGGGGGTTTGCGGTGAACACTGAAGCTTTCTTT
TRBV20-1,TRBJ2-5,NA,NA,CSARDRLAQYF,TGCAGTGCCCGGGACCGCCTGGCCCAGTACTTC
TRBV27,TRBJ1-2,NA,NA,CASSPTGYPNYGYTF,TGTGCCAGCAGTCCCACAGGATATCCTAACTATGGCTACACCTTC
TRBV7-9,TRBJ1-1,NA,NA,CASSASGANTEAFF,TGTGCCAGCAGTGCATCGGGGGCGAACACTGAAGCTTTCTTT
TRBV7-2,TRBJ2-2,NA,few,CASTYWKSNTGELFF,TGTGCCAGCACCTACTGGAAGTCGAACACCGGGGAGCTGTTTTTT
TRBV12-5,TRBJ1-2,NA,NA,CASGLQPVYDYTF,TGTGCTAGTGGTTTGCAGCCGGTCTATGACTACACCTTC
TRBV28,TRBJ1-2,NA,NA,CASSLRTGVYGYTF,TGTGCCAGCAGTTTAAGGACGGGGGTCTATGGCTACACCTTC
TRBV7-6,TRBJ2-3,TRBD1,many,CASSYDRGSLTDTQYF,TGTGCCAGCAGCTACGACAGGGGTTCTCTCACAGATACGCAGTATTTT
TRBV27,TRBJ1-1,NA,NA,CASRNKGGGNTEAFF,TGTGCCAGCAGAAACAAGGGGGGTGGGAACACTGAAGCTTTCTTT
TRBV7-6,TRBJ2-2,TRBD1,NA,CASSSLKGQALTGELFF,TGTGCCAGCAGCTCTCTTAAGGGACAGGCGCTCACCGGGGAGCTGTTTTTT
TRBV6-5,TRBJ2-7,NA,NA,CASSNPSAMSYEQYF,TGTGCCAGCAGTAACCCCTCAGCGATGAGCTACGAGCAGTACTTC
TRBV27,TRBJ1-1,NA,many,CASSLWGGGTEAFF,TGTGCCAGCAGTTTATGGGGGGGAGGGACTGAAGCTTTCTTT
TRBV2,TRBJ2-7,NA,few,CASRGLTDEQYF,TGTGCCAGCAGGGGACTGACGGACGAGCAGTACTTC
TRBV12-3/TRBV12-4,TRBJ2-3,NA,NA,CASSLYGEGTDTQYF,TGTGCCAGCAGTTTATATGGGGAAGGCACAGATACGCAGTATTTT
TRBV4-1,TRBJ2-1,NA,few,CASSQELNNEQFF,TGCGCCAGCAGCCAAGAACTTAACAATGAGCAGTTCTTC
TRBV14,TRBJ1-2,TRBD1,NA,CASSQDALLDRGLFYGYTF,TGTGCCAGCAGCCAAGATGCTCTGCTGGACAGGGGGCTCTTCTATGGCTACACCTTC
TRBV6-5,TRBJ2-5,TRBD2,few,CASSYAAGDIQETQYF,TGTGCCAGCAGTTACGCAGCGGGGGATATTCAAGAGACCCAGTACTTC
TRBV9,TRBJ2-7,TRBD2,NA,CASSASSGGRQYF,TGTGCCAGCAGCGCCAGTAGCGGGGGGAGACAGTACTTC
TRBV11-2,TRBJ2-1,TRBD1,NA,CASTLTGSRNEQFF,TGTGCCAGCACCCTGACAGGGTCGCGGAATGAGCAGTTCTTC
TRBV24-1,TRBJ2-1,TRBD1,NA,CATGDSSYNEQFF,TGTGCCACCGGGGACAGCTCCTACAATGAGCAGTTCTTC
TRBV7-2,TRBJ2-1,TRBD2,few,CASSSPPGLAGPSSYNEQFF,TGTGCCAGCAGCTCCCCTCCGGGACTAGCGGGTCCAAGCTCCTACAATGAGCAGTTCTTC
TRBV6-1,TRBJ2-5,NA,few,CASTLPGETQYF,TGTGCCAGCACCTTGCCCGGTGAGACCCAGTACTTC
TRBV2,TRBJ2-2,TRBD1,few,CASRGTVNTGELFF,TGTGCCAGCAGGGGGACAGTGAACACCGGGGAGCTGTTTTTT
TRBV4-3,TRBJ2-1,NA,NA,CASSQAKYSYNEQFF,TGCGCCAGCAGCCAAGCCAAATACTCCTACAATGAGCAGTTCTTC
TRBV7-2,TRBJ2-3,NA,many,CATGPGGDPDTQYF,TGTGCCACCGGACCTGGCGGGGACCCAGATACGCAGTATTTT
TRBV27,TRBJ2-1,NA,NA,CASSVGPLFTYNEQFF,TGTGCCAGCAGTGTGGGGCCCCTTTTTACTTACAATGAGCAGTTCTTC
TRBV6-1,TRBJ2-1,TRBD2,few,CASPGTSEWSSYNEQFF,TGTGCCAGCCCCGGGACTAGCGAATGGAGCTCCTACAATGAGCAGTTCTTC
TRBV24-1,TRBJ2-1,TRBD2,few,CATSDELAGTYNEQFF,TGTGCCACCAGTGATGAACTAGCGGGAACCTACAATGAGCAGTTCTTC
TRBV2,TRBJ1-2,NA,few,CASPLREGYGYTF,TGTGCCAGCCCACTACGGGAGGGCTATGGCTACACCTTC
TRBV12-5,TRBJ1-1,NA,few,CASGLGGRNTEAFF,TGTGCTAGTGGTTTGGGGGGCAGGAACACTGAAGCTTTCTTT
TRBV27,TRBJ1-5,NA,few,CASSLSIQGNQPQHF,TGTGCCAGCAGTTTATCCATACAAGGCAATCAGCCCCAGCATTTT
TRBV4-3,TRBJ2-1,TRBD2,NA,CASSQDWGGEQFF,TGCGCCAGCAGCCAAGATTGGGGGGGTGAGCAGTTCTTC
TRBV12-5,TRBJ2-2,NA,NA,CASGLSPTRLGTGELFF,TGTGCTAGTGGTTTGTCCCCGACTAGGTTGGGCACCGGGGAGCTGTTTTTT
TRBV6-1,TRBJ2-3,TRBD2,NA,CASKFRDYSTDTQYF,TGTGCCAGCAAGTTTAGGGACTACAGCACAGATACGCAGTATTTT
TRBV7-6,TRBJ1-2,NA,many,CASSSPGLSESYGYTF,TGTGCCAGCAGCTCCCCGGGACTATCGGAGAGCTATGGCTACACCTTC
TRBV12-5,TRBJ2-1,TRBD2,NA,CASVLGKRGEVEQFF,TGTGCTAGTGTATTAGGGAAGCGGGGGGAGGTTGAGCAGTTCTTC
TRBV4-1,TRBJ2-1,NA,NA,CASSQEPWGSTRGSSYNEQFF,TGCGCCAGCAGCCAGGAACCCTGGGGTTCGACTCGCGGAAGCTCCTACAATGAGCAGTTCTTC
TRBV7-9,TRBJ2-1,TRBD2,few,CASSTRTSGSVIEQFF,TGTGCCAGCAGCACGCGGACTAGCGGTTCGGTTATTGAGCAGTTCTTC
TRBV19,TRBJ2-1,NA,NA,CASSMIAGQLFYNEQFF,TGTGCCAGTAGTATGATTGCAGGGCAATTGTTCTACAATGAGCAGTTCTTC
TRBV4-2,TRBJ1-5,NA,NA,CASSQETGIQPQHF,TGTGCCAGCAGCCAAGAAACAGGTATTCAGCCCCAGCATTTT
TRBV23-1,TRBJ2-5,NA,NA,CASSQSKSEIYKETQYF,TGCGCCAGCAGTCAATCTAAGTCAGAAATTTATAAAGAGACCCAGTACTTC
TRBV10-3,TRBJ2-6,TRBD1,NA,CAIPGQGFGANVLTF,TGTGCCATCCCGGGACAGGGGTTCGGGGCCAACGTCCTGACTTTC
TRBV29-1,TRBJ1-2,NA,NA,CSVRTNYGYTF,TGCAGCGTCCGGACAAACTATGGCTACACCTTC
TRBV7-9,TRBJ1-2,NA,NA,CASDLKGYYGYTF,TGTGCCAGCGATCTTAAAGGGTACTATGGCTACACCTTC
TRBV2,TRBJ2-3,NA,NA,CASSSRDVQYF,TGTGCCAGCAGTTCCCGGGACGTGCAGTATTTT
TRBV27,TRBJ2-2,NA,many,CASSFGGSGELFF,TGTGCCAGCAGCTTTGGGGGATCCGGGGAGCTGTTTTTT
TRBV6-2/TRBV6-3,TRBJ2-3,TRBD2,few,CASILKAGGPGDTQYF,TGTGCCAGCATCCTTAAAGCGGGGGGGCCAGGGGATACGCAGTATTTT